A single sample is the source of the 2 T cell receptor beta chains below, sequenced in a study of T-cell reconstitution after alpha-beta-depleted transplantation in children. It was with unique molecular identifiers that the TCRbeta library was prepared. One entry per CDR3 protein, called by TCRdb with MiXCR from the PCR reads. The sample yields 85,000 to 120,000 distinct CDR3 sequences, 7.5% to 9% seen once. The sequencing used PBMCs, collected before TCRalphabeta/CD19-depleted stem cell transplant. Every receptor here comes from a boy between 2 and 10 years old with acute lymphoblastic leukemia, due to receive a stem cell transplant.

This clonotype was detected ten times or more. V gene TRBV3-1 combines with J gene TRBJ2-7; a weak D match, TRBD2 (5 bases). The germline gives CDR1 LGHDT, CDR2 YNNKEL (reference sequence). The length of the CDR3 is 13 residues. V was cut by 11 bases and J by 5 bases, with 19 bases left in between. CDR3 sequence (DNA): TGTGCCTCCGAAGGAGGCCCTTTTAACGAGCAGTACTTC. It yields the protein CASEGGPFNEQYF.

A few counts support this clonotype. The rearrangement joins TRBV4-1 to TRBJ1-1; no reliable D call. Germline CDR1 and CDR2: MGHRA and YSYEKL. This CDR3 region has 14 residues. The V and J ends lost 0 bases and 8 bases respectively, with 13 bases between them. CDR3 nucleotides: TGCGCCAGCAGCCAAGATGGAATTAGGACGGAAGCTTTCTTT. Amino acids: CASSQDGIRTEAFF.